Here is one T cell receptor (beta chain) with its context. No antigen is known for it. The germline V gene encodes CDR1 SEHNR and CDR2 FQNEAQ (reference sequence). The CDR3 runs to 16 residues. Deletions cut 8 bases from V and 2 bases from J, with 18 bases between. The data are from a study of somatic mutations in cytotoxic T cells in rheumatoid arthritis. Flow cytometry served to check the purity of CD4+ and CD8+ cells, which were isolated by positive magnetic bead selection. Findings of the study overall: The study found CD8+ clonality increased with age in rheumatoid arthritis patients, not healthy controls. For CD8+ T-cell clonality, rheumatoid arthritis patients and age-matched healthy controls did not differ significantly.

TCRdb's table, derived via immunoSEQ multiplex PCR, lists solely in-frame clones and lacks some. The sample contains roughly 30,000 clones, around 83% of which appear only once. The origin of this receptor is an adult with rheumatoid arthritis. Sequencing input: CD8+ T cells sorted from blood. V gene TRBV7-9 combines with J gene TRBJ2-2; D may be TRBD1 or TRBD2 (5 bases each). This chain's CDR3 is CASRDGPFVNTGELFF. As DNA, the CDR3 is TGTGCCAGCCGGGACGGACCGTTCGTTAACACCGGGGAGCTGTTTTTT.